A selection of T cell receptor beta chains follows, all from one sample in a study of beta chain bispecific antibodies for T cell cancers. TCRdb re-called the 5' RACE reads with MiXCR, one entry per CDR3 protein. The sample has 20,000 to 25,000 distinct CDR3 sequences; approximately 2% are singletons. Their antigens remain unidentified. Sequencing was performed on healthy donor T cells cultured with leukemia cells, taken from a culture containing a bispecific antibody targeting TCR Vbeta12. The receptors were gathered from a human donor in good health. Some clones in this sample may be carry-over from other donors' samples. CDR3s include the opening cysteine and the closing phenylalanine or tryptophan. D genes are given only for firm matches. Size values are once, few and many counts, or a class for expanded clones, and some rows have none.

clone size,D gene,J gene,V gene,CDR3 DNA,CDR3 protein
many,-,TRBJ2-3,TRBV10-3,TGTGCCATCAGTGACCTAGCTGGTGGCTCCACAGATACGCAGTATTTT,CAISDLAGGSTDTQYF
many,-,TRBJ1-5,TRBV19,TGTGCCAGTAAGGACAGACCCAATCAGCCCCAGCATTTT,CASKDRPNQPQHF
many,-,TRBJ1-5,TRBV19,TGTGCCAGTAATAGGGAAAGGGGCAATCAGCCCCAGCATTTT,CASNRERGNQPQHF
many,TRBD1,TRBJ1-4,TRBV5-6,TGTGCCAGCAGCTGGGACAGGGGAAATGAAAAACTGTTTTTT,CASSWDRGNEKLFF
many,TRBD2,TRBJ2-1,TRBV25-1,TGTGCCAGCAGTGAAGATCCTAGCGGAACCAATGAGCAGTTCTTC,CASSEDPSGTNEQFF
many,-,TRBJ2-7,TRBV28,TGTGCCAGCAGTTTACAGGGGGGAGACGACGAGCAGTACTTC,CASSLQGGDDEQYF
many,TRBD2,TRBJ2-3,TRBV29-1,TGCAGCGCCTCTGGGGACTACACCTCCACAGATACGCAGTATTTT,CSASGDYTSTDTQYF
medium-sized,-,TRBJ1-5,TRBV27,TGTGCCAGCAGTTTATCCCCAGAAGGACAGCCCCAGCATTTT,CASSLSPEGQPQHF
many,TRBD1,TRBJ1-3,TRBV11-2,TGTGCCAGCAGCGGGGACAGTTACTCTGGAAACACCATATATTTT,CASSGDSYSGNTIYF
many,-,TRBJ1-3,TRBV5-6,TGTGCCAGCAGCTTGGTTAGCTCTGGAAACACCATATATTTT,CASSLVSSGNTIYF
many,-,TRBJ2-7,TRBV2,TGTGCCAGCAGTGAAAACCCGGGACCGTCCTACGAGCAGTACTTC,CASSENPGPSYEQYF
many,-,TRBJ2-6,TRBV5-1,TGCGCCAGCAGCCCGGGATGGGTAATTACCTCTGGGGCCAACGTCCTGACTTTC,CASSPGWVITSGANVLTF
few,TRBD2,TRBJ2-3,TRBV3-1,TGTGCCAGCAGCCCTAACTGGGGCGGGGGGGATACGCAGTATTTT,CASSPNWGGGDTQYF
many,-,TRBJ2-5,TRBV7-3,TGTGCCAGCAGCTTAGTCGGGGGGACCCAGTACTTC,CASSLVGGTQYF
many,TRBD1,TRBJ1-1,TRBV5-6,TGTGCCAGCAGCCCGATAGGTAAACAGGGGAGGGTTGCTGAAGCTTTCTTT,CASSPIGKQGRVAEAFF
many,-,TRBJ2-1,TRBV29-1,TGCAGCGTTGAAAGGAGCGCGTCCTACAATGAGCAGTTCTTC,CSVERSASYNEQFF
medium-sized,-,TRBJ2-4,TRBV5-1,TGCGCCAGCAGCTTGGACGGGGGCGGGGCCAAAAACATTCAGTACTTC,CASSLDGGGAKNIQYF
many,-,TRBJ2-5,TRBV3-1,TGTGCCAGCAGCCAAGATTGTCCGTTGTCCCAGTACTTC,CASSQDCPLSQYF
many,-,TRBJ1-2,TRBV28,TGTGCCAGCAGCAATCAAATGGCCGGAAGGTTTCTTGGCTACACCTTC,CASSNQMAGRFLGYTF
medium-sized,-,TRBJ2-1,TRBV6-5,TGTGCCAGCAGTTACACCTCGGGGGGCCAAGAGCAGTTCTTC,CASSYTSGGQEQFF
many,-,TRBJ1-3,TRBV4-2,TGTGCCAGCAGCCAAGAGTGGATCACTCTAAAATCTGGAAACACCATATATTTT,CASSQEWITLKSGNTIYF
many,TRBD1,TRBJ2-7,TRBV13,TGTGCCAGCAGCTATCGCCTATCCGGGACAGGCTACGAGCAGTACTTC,CASSYRLSGTGYEQYF
many,-,TRBJ1-5,TRBV28,TGTGCCAGCATCGATTATAGCAATCAGCCCCAGCATTTT,CASIDYSNQPQHF
many,-,TRBJ2-2,TRBV28,TGTGCCAGCAGTTTCAGGGGATCAAGGTCCGGGGAGCTGTTTTTT,CASSFRGSRSGELFF
many,-,TRBJ1-1,TRBV30,TGTGCCTGGAGGGTGCCGATGAACACTGAAGCTTTCTTT,CAWRVPMNTEAFF
many,-,TRBJ2-5,TRBV21-1,TGTGCCAGCAGCGGGGACAAAGAAGAGACCCAGTACTTC,CASSGDKEETQYF
many,-,TRBJ2-7,TRBV2,TGTGCCAGCAAGGGGGAGGGGAGCGAGCAGTACTTC,CASKGEGSEQYF
many,TRBD1,TRBJ2-5,TRBV20-1,TGCAGTGCTGGGGGACAGGGACAAGAGACCCAGTACTTC,CSAGGQGQETQYF
many,-,TRBJ1-5,TRBV27,TGTGCCTGCGGCCTAGGCGCTTTAAAGCCCCAGCATTTT,CACGLGALKPQHF
many,TRBD2,TRBJ2-1,TRBV4-1,TGCGCCAGCAGCCAAGATTGGGCGGGGGGGACGAATGAGCAGTTCTTC,CASSQDWAGGTNEQFF
many,-,TRBJ2-7,TRBV6-1,TGTGCCAGCAGTGAAGGGGGGGAACTCATCTCCTACGAGCAGTACTTC,CASSEGGELISYEQYF
many,-,TRBJ1-6,TRBV25-1,TGTGCCAGCAGTGAGCGAAGGGGTTGGAATTCACCCCTCCACTTT,CASSERRGWNSPLHF
many,TRBD2,TRBJ2-7,TRBV24-1,TGTGCCACCAGTGAAGGGCGGGGGGAGCAGTACTTC,CATSEGRGEQYF
many,-,TRBJ2-1,TRBV30,TGTGCCTGGAGTAGTAGCTCCTACAATGAGCAGTTCTTC,CAWSSSSYNEQFF
many,TRBD2,TRBJ2-3,TRBV7-8,TGTGCCAGCAGCTCCATGGGGCGGGGGGGCCGTGATACGCAGTATTTT,CASSSMGRGGRDTQYF
many,-,TRBJ1-6,TRBV2,TGTGCCAGCATGATACAGGGAACTAATTCACCCCTCCACTTT,CASMIQGTNSPLHF
many,-,TRBJ1-2,TRBV6-5,TGTGCCAGCAGTTACGGGGGGGACCCTAAACGACCTAACTATGGCTACACCTTC,CASSYGGDPKRPNYGYTF
many,TRBD2,TRBJ2-2,TRBV5-4,TGTGCCAGCAGCTTGGGCCAGCGGGGGAGCGCCGCGAACACCGGGGAGCTGTTTTTT,CASSLGQRGSAANTGELFF
many,-,TRBJ1-2,TRBV5-1,TGCGCCAGCAGCCAGGACCAGTTCGGCGGCTATGGCTACACCTTC,CASSQDQFGGYGYTF
many,-,TRBJ1-1,TRBV21-1,TGTGCCAGCAGCGACAAAATTATCTGGACGGTGAACACTGAAGCTTTCTTT,CASSDKIIWTVNTEAFF
many,TRBD1,TRBJ1-2,TRBV29-1,TGCAGCGTTGTCATCCGGGAGGGACAGACTAACTATGGCTACACCTTC,CSVVIREGQTNYGYTF
many,TRBD1,TRBJ1-1,TRBV7-9,TGTGCCAGCAGCTCGGGACAGGGGGCTAGGACTGAAGCTTTCTTT,CASSSGQGARTEAFF
many,-,TRBJ1-2,TRBV3-1,TGTGCCAGCAGCCTTCGGGACCGGAAAAACTATGGCTACACCTTC,CASSLRDRKNYGYTF
many,-,TRBJ2-2,TRBV10-3,TGTGCCATCACCCCGACAGCCCTCGGGGAGCTGTTTTTT,CAITPTALGELFF
-,-,TRBJ1-1,TRBV3-1,TGTGCCAGCAGTCATGAAAACACTGAAGCTTTCTTT,CASSHENTEAFF
-,-,TRBJ2-1,TRBV7-6,TGTGCCAGCAGTCACAATAACAATGAGCAGTTCTTC,CASSHNNNEQFF
many,TRBD1,TRBJ1-2,TRBV3-1,TGTGCCAGCAGCCAAGGGACAGGGACCCCTCCGGACACCTTC,CASSQGTGTPPDTF
medium-sized,-,TRBJ2-1,TRBV27,TGTGCCAGCAATCCGCGGGCCTCCGGGTACAATGAGCAGTTCTTC,CASNPRASGYNEQFF
medium-sized,-,TRBJ1-5,TRBV27,TGTGCCAGCAGTTTCCCAGGTCAGCCCCAGCATTTT,CASSFPGQPQHF
many,-,TRBJ2-7,TRBV5-4,TGTGCCAGCAGCTCACGGGACGGCTCCTACGAGCAGTACTTC,CASSSRDGSYEQYF